Below are 32 T cell receptor beta chains sequenced from a single sample in a study of T cell clonality in common variable immunodeficiency. Points from the study as a whole: Reportedly, TCR beta sequences from common variable immunodeficiency showed fewer deletions and N-nucleotide insertions.

TCRdb's table, derived via immunoSEQ multiplex PCR, lists solely in-frame clones and lacks some. Sampling found some 16,000 clones, none seen once. The antigens these receptors bind are not known. The specimen sequenced was peripheral blood mononuclear cells. These receptors were obtained from a human donor with common variable immunodeficiency.

Of note for this clone: Read sequence stops 3 residues before the CDR3 end, and the germline J gene provides the missing end. The rearrangement joins TRBV7-2 to TRBJ2-7, with D maybe TRBD2 (6 bases). Trimming took off 2 bases at V and 2 bases at J, with 13 bases between the two ends. CDR1 and CDR2 (germline): SGHTA, FQGNSA. The CDR3 extends over 15 amino acids. CDR3 sequence reads: CASSLWAGPTYEQYF. Incomplete CDR3 DNA: TGTGCCAGCAGCTTATGGGCGGGGCCGACCTACGAG.

As regards this clone: The CDR3 end is not reached by the read, which stops 3 residues before it; the germline J gene fills it in. The chain joins TRBV5-1 to TRBJ2-5; D not resolved. The CDR3 consists of 12 residues. V lost 5 bases and J lost 3, with 8 bases in between. Germline lookup yields CDR1 SGHRS and CDR2 YFSETQ. The CDR3 reads CASRSLEETQYF. The part of the CDR3 DNA that was read is TGCGCCAGCAGGTCCCTCGAAGAGACC.

On this clone itself: The read ends 3 residues shy of where the CDR3 ends; the end is completed using the germline J gene. The V and J genes are TRBV6-1 and TRBJ2-1; 7 bases fit TRBD1. J was trimmed by 0 bases and V by 4 bases; bases with no gene match: 9. CDR1 is MNHNS and CDR2 is SASEGT in the germline V gene. This CDR3 has 17 amino acids. Incomplete CDR3 DNA: TGTGCCAGCAGTGTAGCGACAGGGTCACGCTCCTACAATGAG. Translated, it gives CASSVATGSRSYNE. The whole CDR3 protein reads CASSVATGSRSYNEQFF.

This clone occurred a few times. CDR3 amino acids: CSASPASSYNSPLHF. Partial CDR3 DNA: TGCAGTGCTAGCCCCGCGAGCTCCTATAATTCACCC. The gene calls are TRBV20-1 and TRBJ1-6; D remains ambiguous. The read terminates 3 residues before the CDR3 end, so the remaining end is supplied by the germline J gene. The CDR3 runs to 15 residues. With 3 bases removed from V and 0 bases from J, the gap between germline ends came to 9 bases. Germline CDR1 reads DFQATT; CDR2 reads SNEGSKA (reference sequence).

This clone has only a few counts. The CDR3 is cut off 3 residues early in the read; its end comes from the germline J gene. The chain couples TRBV20-1 to TRBJ1-1, with TRBD1 identical over 8 bases. The ends lost 1 base at V and 4 bases at J; junction bases unmatched: 2. CDR1 and CDR2 (germline): DFQATT, SNEGSKA (reference sequence). CDR3 length: 13 residues. The CDR3 DNA, read in part, is TGCAGTGCTAGAGGACAGGGGCCCACTGAA. It yields the protein CSARGQGPTE. The complete CDR3 protein is CSARGQGPTEAFF.

On this clone: The sequenced fragment ends 3 residues before the CDR3 boundary, so the rest is inferred from the germline J gene. The J gene is TRBJ1-6, the V gene TRBV18, with D unresolved. The CDR3 has 13 amino acids. Germline lookup yields CDR1 KGHSH and CDR2 LQKENI. The ends were cut back, 8 bases at V and 8 bases at J, with 13 bases in the middle. The CDR3 is CASAGGQDSPLHF. CDR3 DNA (partial): TGTGCCAGCGCCGGAGGCCAGGATTCACCC.

Notes on this clone: The read terminates 3 residues ahead of where the CDR3 ends, so the germline J gene completes it. The chain carries TRBV7-9 and TRBJ1-1; D is perhaps TRBD1 (6 bases). From germline, CDR1 is SEHNR and CDR2 FQNEAQ (reference sequence). V gave up 7 bases and J gave up 1 base, with 13 bases separating them. The CDR3 extends over 14 amino acids. CDR3 in amino acids: CASNFNRENTEAFF. The sequenced CDR3 bases are TGTGCCAGCAACTTCAACAGGGAGAACACTGAA. Full variable domain (outside the CDR3, taken from reference TRBV7-9 and TRBJ1-1): DTGVSQNPRHKITKRGQNVTFRCDPISEHNRLYWYRQTLGQGPEFLTYFQNEAQLEKSRLLSDRFSAERPKGSFSTLEIQRTEQGDSAMYLCASNFNRENTEAFFGQGTRLTVV.

This clone was seen only a few times. Coverage ceases 3 residues before the CDR3 finishes, and the germline J gene fills in the end. The V and J genes are TRBV6-2 or TRBV6-3 and TRBJ1-2; D remains ambiguous. CDR3 length: 15 amino acids. Germline V gene sequence: CDR1 MNHEY, CDR2 SVGEGT. V was pared by 6 bases and J by 0 bases, with 14 bases between. The sequenced part of the CDR3 DNA is TGTGCCAGCAGACGCTCCACGGGGACTAACTATGGC. Encoded protein: CASRRSTGTNYG. The CDR3 reads in full as CASRRSTGTNYGYTF.

Details on this clone: The sequenced fragment ends 3 residues before the CDR3 boundary, so the rest is inferred from the germline J gene. The chain recombines TRBV30 with TRBJ2-2; 7 nucleotides line up with TRBD1. The CDR3 runs 14 residues. Trimming removed 3 bases from V and 6 bases from J; junction bases left unmatched: 7. Looked up from germline, CDR1 is GTSNPN and CDR2 is SVGIG (reference sequence). Partial CDR3 DNA: TGTGCCTGGAGGCAAGACAGGGTTTCCGGGGAG. Amino acids: CAWRQDRVSGE. The whole CDR3 sequence reads CAWRQDRVSGELFF.

This clone was recorded at least ten times. The missing CDR3 end, 3 residues past where the read stops, is filled in from the germline J gene. The chain joins TRBV2 to TRBJ2-1; weak D call: TRBD1 (5 bases). The CDR3 extends over 13 amino acids. V gave up 6 bases and J gave up 1 base, with 7 bases separating them. CDR1 SNHLY and CDR2 FYNNEI come from the germline V gene. The CDR3 DNA, read in part, is TGTGCCAGCAGGACAGAGTCCTACAATGAG. Residues: CASRTESYNE. The whole CDR3 protein is CASRTESYNEQFF.

This clone was seen more than once but under ten times. The read halts 3 residues ahead of the CDR3 end, with the missing end drawn from the germline J gene. The genes are TRBV19 and TRBJ2-3; 7 bases agree with TRBD1. V lost 4 bases to trimming and J lost 0 bases; unmatched junction nucleotides: 1. From germline, CDR1 is LNHDA and CDR2 SQIVND (reference sequence). The CDR3 length is 14 residues. The sequenced part of the CDR3 DNA is TGTGCCAGTAGTAAACAGGGGAGCACAGATACG. Translation gives CASSKQGSTDT. The full CDR3 sequence reads CASSKQGSTDTQYF.

Points on this clone: The sequenced fragment ends 3 residues before the CDR3 boundary, so the rest is inferred from the germline J gene. This chain links TRBV19 with TRBJ1-5; no clear D. Trimming shortened V by 5 bases and J by 5 bases, and 13 bases separated the two germline ends. In germline, CDR1 is LNHDA, CDR2 SQIVND (reference sequence). The CDR3 is 14 amino acids. Incomplete CDR3 DNA: TGTGCCAGTAGTGTAACGGTTGTGGATCAGCCC. It encodes CASSVTVVDQP. The whole CDR3 region reads CASSVTVVDQPQHF. The full variable domain, rest sourced from reference TRBV19 and TRBJ1-5, is DGGITQSPKYLFRKEGQNVTLSCEQNLNHDAMYWYRQDPGQGLRLIYYSQIVNDFQKGDIAEGYSVSREKKESFPLTVTSAQKNPTAFYLCASSVTVVDQPQHFGDGTRLSIL.

The table lists this clone with many counts. The read comes to an end 3 residues before the CDR3 does, leaving the germline J gene to fill in the end. The chain carries TRBV18 and TRBJ2-3; D is perhaps TRBD1 or TRBD2 (5 bases each). The CDR3 loop spans 14 amino acids. Germline values: CDR1 KGHSH, CDR2 LQKENI. The V and J ends lost 5 bases and 5 bases respectively, with 14 bases between them. CDR3 DNA (partial): TGTGCCAGCTCAAGGGAGACAGAGGGAGATACG. Translation gives CASSRETEGDT. The CDR3 in its entirety is CASSRETEGDTQYF.

Concerning this clone itself: The sequenced fragment ends 3 residues before the CDR3 boundary, so the rest is inferred from the germline J gene. The V and J genes are TRBV18 and TRBJ2-5, with no clear D. Germline V gene sequence: CDR1 KGHSH, CDR2 LQKENI. The CDR3 spans 14 residues. V was cut by 5 bases and J by 5 bases, with 15 bases left in between. The CDR3 loop reads CASSNRGGRETQYF. Partial CDR3 DNA: TGTGCCAGCTCAAACCGAGGCGGCCGGGAGACC.

This clone occurred many times. The read gets to within 3 residues of the CDR3 end, and the germline J gene fills in the rest. The chain uses TRBV20-1 and TRBJ2-7; TRBD1 agrees at 7 bases. The CDR3 totals 15 residues. With 3 bases clipped from V and 3 bases from J, the junction kept 11 bases outside the gene matches. From germline, CDR1 is DFQATT and CDR2 SNEGSKA (reference sequence). CDR3 bases read: TGCAGTGCTAGCGGCGACAGGGTAGTTCTCTACGAG. Encoded protein: CSASGDRVVLYE. The CDR3 as a whole reads CSASGDRVVLYEQYF.

This clone turned up a few times. The read is 3 residues too short to cover the CDR3 end, so that end is filled in from the germline J gene. The J gene is TRBJ1-5, the V gene TRBV18; D remains unclear. From germline, CDR1 is KGHSH and CDR2 LQKENI. The V end was cut by 6 bases, the J end by 3 bases, with 12 bases between. CDR3 size: 14 residues. The CDR3: CASSTLGNNQPQHF. CDR3 DNA, as far as it was read: TGTGCCAGCTCTACGCTAGGAAACAATCAGCCC.

As for this clone: Read coverage stops 3 residues before the CDR3 terminus; the germline J gene supplies the remainder. This chain links TRBV7-9 with TRBJ2-7, with 9 bases fitting TRBD1. The CDR3 consists of 15 residues. V was clipped by 1 base and J by 3 bases; unmatched bases: 4. Germline lookup yields CDR1 SEHNR and CDR2 FQNEAQ (reference sequence). Partial CDR3 DNA: TGTGCCAGCAGCTTAGGGGGACAGGGCGGCTACGAG. As protein: CASSLGGQGGYE. The whole CDR3 region reads CASSLGGQGGYEQYF. The full variable domain, in which reference TRBV7-9 and TRBJ2-7 provide the parts outside the CDR3, is DTGVSQNPRHKITKRGQNVTFRCDPISEHNRLYWYRQTLGQGPEFLTYFQNEAQLEKSRLLSDRFSAERPKGSFSTLEIQRTEQGDSAMYLCASSLGGQGGYEQYFGPGTRLTVT.

This clone was detected a few times. The read ends 3 residues early relative to the CDR3; the germline J gene fills the gap. V gene TRBV18 combines with J gene TRBJ1-6; no firm D call. With 0 bases removed from V and 8 bases from J, the gap between germline ends came to 11 bases. The CDR3 loop spans 15 amino acids. Germline loops: CDR1 KGHSH, CDR2 LQKENI. The CDR3 sequence: CASSPPEGLYSPLHF. The covered CDR3 bases are TGTGCCAGCTCACCACCTGAAGGGTTATATTCACCC.

As regards this clone: The read falls 3 residues short of the CDR3 end, and the missing part is taken from the germline J gene. The chain recombines TRBV2 with TRBJ2-3; D gene unclear. Trimming left V 7 bases short and J 2 bases short, with 19 bases between. Germline-derived CDR1 and CDR2 are SNHLY and FYNNEI. The CDR3 consists of 16 residues. The CDR3 DNA, read in part, is TGTGCCAGCAAATCCCCCCGAGCCCCTCTCACAGATACG. Translation: CASKSPRAPLTDT. The complete CDR3 reads CASKSPRAPLTDTQYF.

In its sample, this clone is medium-sized. The read ends 3 residues early relative to the CDR3; the germline J gene fills the gap. The chain joins TRBV4-2 to TRBJ1-5; no clear D gene. The CDR3 covers 20 residues. Germline values: CDR1 LGHNA, CDR2 YNFKEQ. Trimming took off 4 bases at V and 0 bases at J, with 25 bases between the two ends. The CDR3 DNA, read in part, is TGTGCCAGCAGCCTGATCTCACTTGGAGGGCCAGCAGATAGCAATCAGCCC. Protein: CASSLISLGGPADSNQP. The CDR3 as a whole reads CASSLISLGGPADSNQPQHF.

By sample fraction, this clone is medium-sized. The read ends 3 residues early relative to the CDR3; the germline J gene fills the gap. The rearrangement joins TRBV30 to TRBJ1-1, with TRBD1 as a possible D gene (5 bases). Germline loops: CDR1 GTSNPN, CDR2 SVGIG (reference sequence). V dropped 4 bases and J dropped 4 bases, with 10 bases sitting between them. There are 12 residues in the CDR3. CDR3 sequence: CAWKYGGTEAFF. Incomplete CDR3 DNA: TGTGCCTGGAAGTACGGGGGCACTGAA.

As regards this clone: The CDR3 goes on 3 residues after the read ends, and that part is filled in from the germline J gene. The V gene is TRBV19, the J gene TRBJ1-5; D might be TRBD1 (5 bases). Germline assignment: CDR1 LNHDA and CDR2 SQIVND (reference sequence). The V end lost 5 bases, the J end lost 9 bases, and 14 bases lay between the germline ends. CDR3 length: 13 amino acids. The CDR3 loop is CASSFPGFGPQHF. Incomplete CDR3 DNA: TGTGCCAGTAGTTTCCCAGGGTTTGGGCCC.

On this clone itself: The read ends 3 residues before the CDR3 terminus; that terminus is restored from the germline J gene. The gene calls are TRBV30 and TRBJ2-1, with 10 bases aligning to TRBD2. V lost 6 bases, J lost 2 bases, and 4 bases stayed unmatched. Germline CDR1 GTSNPN, CDR2 SVGIG (reference sequence). This CDR3 has 14 residues. CDR3 residues: CACRSGGPYNEQFF. The DNA read from the CDR3 is TGTGCCTGCCGTAGCGGGGGGCCCTACAATGAG. Filled out from reference TRBV30 and TRBJ2-1, the complete variable domain reads SQTIHQWPATLVQPVGSPLSLECTVEGTSNPNLYWYRQAAGRGLQLLFYSVGIGQISSEVPQNLSASRPQDRQFILSSKKLLLSDSGFYLCACRSGGPYNEQFFGPGTRLTVL.

This clone was seen more than once but under ten times. The read stops 3 residues short of the end of the CDR3; the missing end is completed from the germline J gene. This chain connects TRBV7-9 to TRBJ2-5, with 8 bases that match TRBD1. J lost 5 bases, V lost 5 bases, and 10 bases had no gene match. The CDR3 is 15 residues long. Germline V gene sequence: CDR1 SEHNR, CDR2 FQNEAQ (reference sequence). The CDR3: CASSPSSGGGETQYF. CDR3 bases read: TGTGCCAGCAGCCCCTCCTCAGGGGGCGGCGAGACC.

Ten or more counts support this clone. From the germline J gene comes the end of the CDR3, since the read stops 3 residues before it. This chain uses TRBV5-1 with TRBJ2-7; D might be TRBD1 (6 bases). The germline V and J ends were trimmed by 4 bases and 4 bases, with 15 bases remaining between them. The CDR3 runs 14 residues. The germline V gene has CDR1 SGHRS and CDR2 YFSETQ. The sequenced part of the CDR3 DNA is TGCGCCAGCAGCGTGGTGACAGGAGAATACGAG. It is translated as CASSVVTGEYE. The whole CDR3 reads CASSVVTGEYEQYF.

This clone was counted between two and nine times. The CDR3 end falls 3 residues outside the read, so it is completed with the germline J gene. The chain carries TRBV13 and TRBJ1-1; TRBD1 matches at 10 bases. The V and J ends lost 6 bases and 6 bases, in that order; junction bases with no gene match: 10. CDR1 is PRHDT, CDR2 FYEKMQ, per germline (reference sequence). The CDR3 contains 15 residues. The CDR3 DNA, read in part, is TGTGCCAGCAGTAGATTGACAGGGGGCACTGCTGAA. This gives the protein CASSRLTGGTAE. The full CDR3 protein is CASSRLTGGTAEAFF.

In this sample, this clone turned up a few times. The read gets to within 3 residues of the CDR3 end, and the germline J gene fills in the rest. The rearrangement links TRBV7-9 to TRBJ1-3; the D is unclear. CDR1 is SEHNR and CDR2 is FQNEAQ in the germline V gene (reference sequence). The germline V and J ends were trimmed by 5 bases and 3 bases, with 2 bases remaining between them. The CDR3 loop spans 11 amino acids. CDR3 amino acids: CASSLGNTIYF. The sequenced part of the CDR3 DNA is TGTGCCAGCAGCCTTGGAAACACC.

This clone was found many times. The covered CDR3 bases are TGTGCCAGCTCACCCGGGGTAAGGACTGAA. It encodes CASSPGVRTE. The complete CDR3 reads CASSPGVRTEAFF. The chain couples TRBV18 to TRBJ1-1; D remains unclear. Read data end 3 residues before the CDR3 end; the end is taken from the germline J gene. This CDR3 has 13 residues. V dropped 3 bases and J dropped 5 bases, with 10 bases sitting between them. CDR1 is KGHSH and CDR2 is LQKENI in the germline V gene.

In this sample, this clone turned up a few times. The CDR3 goes on 3 residues after the read ends, and that part is filled in from the germline J gene. V usage is TRBV18 and J usage is TRBJ2-5, with D tentatively TRBD2 (5 bases). V dropped 8 bases and J dropped 5 bases, with 15 bases sitting between them. Looked up from germline, CDR1 is KGHSH and CDR2 is LQKENI. The CDR3 contains 13 residues. The CDR3 reads CASIAVATETQYF. The CDR3 bases that were read are TGTGCCAGCATAGCAGTAGCGACGGAGACC.

This clone was picked up a small number of times. Read data end 3 residues before the CDR3 end; the end is taken from the germline J gene. V usage is TRBV5-1 and J usage is TRBJ2-1, with 11 bases aligning to TRBD2. The CDR3 sequence is 16 residues long. The V segment lost 4 bases and the J segment 8 bases; nucleotides outside the gene matches: 11. Germline V gene sequence: CDR1 SGHRS, CDR2 YFSETQ. The CDR3 spells CASSRASGGFVHEQFF. The DNA read from the CDR3 is TGCGCCAGCAGCAGGGCTAGCGGGGGGTTTGTCCATGAG.

This clone was counted only a few times. The sequenced fragment ends 3 residues before the CDR3 boundary, so the rest is inferred from the germline J gene. The rearrangement uses TRBV20-1 and TRBJ1-2, with D possibly matching TRBD1 (6 bases). The germline gives CDR1 DFQATT, CDR2 SNEGSKA (reference sequence). V dropped 3 bases and J dropped 3 bases, with 14 bases sitting between them. This CDR3 is built from 14 residues. CDR3 bases read: TGCAGTGCTAGTCATGCAGGGGCATACTATGGC. Protein: CSASHAGAYYG. The entire CDR3 reads CSASHAGAYYGYTF.

At least ten counts were recorded for this clone. The sequence runs out 3 residues before the end of the CDR3; the remainder is reconstructed from the germline J gene. The chain links TRBV30 to TRBJ1-4; 7 nucleotides agree with TRBD1. This CDR3 comprises 15 residues. V gave up 3 bases and J gave up 4 bases; unmatched junction bases: 8. CDR1 is GTSNPN and CDR2 is SVGIG in the germline V gene (reference sequence). The sequenced part of the CDR3 DNA is TGTGCCTGGAGCCAGACAGGGTTTAATAATGAAAAA. Its protein is CAWSQTGFNNEK. The complete CDR3 sequence is CAWSQTGFNNEKLFF.